This T cell receptor beta chain was captured by sequencing in a study of response to subunit inactivated influenza vaccine. Study conclusions and caveats: T cells newly recruited by each seasonal influenza vaccination are few, the authors suggested.

TCRdb re-derived calls from the RT-PCR reads in MiXCR, one entry per CDR3 protein. The sample includes a few hundred thousand distinct CDR3 sequences, more than 9% of them seen just once. This clonotype was seen more than once but under ten times. Its antigen is still unknown. The CDR3 extends over 14 amino acids. V lost 10 bases and J lost 4, with 19 bases in between. Germline assignment: CDR1 MDHEN and CDR2 SYDVKM. The specimen was non-naive T cells sorted from PBMCs, collected around 14 days before vaccination. This TCR was recovered from a man aged 50 or older who received an inactivated influenza vaccine. J is TRBJ1-1 and V is TRBV28; a possible D gene is TRBD1 (6 bases). The CDR3, as DNA: TGTGCCACCACATTGAACAGGGCGAGCACTGAAGCTTTCTTT. Its protein product is CATTLNRASTEAFF.